This TCR beta chain was observed in a study of identical twins. This clonotype was observed many times. One entry per CDR3 protein results from TCRdb running MiXCR on the 5' RACE reads. The profile shows 690,000 or so distinct CDR3 sequences, over 8.5% of them singletons. CDR1 is LNHNV and CDR2 is YYDKDF in the germline V gene (reference sequence). This CDR3 is 13 amino acids long. V shed 5 bases and J 9 bases; nucleotides not matched to a gene: 7. The same data also went into a second study, on yellow fever vaccine responses in identical twins. That work states: Twins' vaccine T cell response reportedly seemed partly convergent, partly personalized.

J is TRBJ2-1 and V is TRBV15; the match to TRBD2 covers 7 bases. The sample consisted of PBMCs. The source is a woman between 18 and 29 years old in good health. CDR3 nucleotides: TGTGCCACCAGCCCTGGACTAGGTAGTGAGCAGTTCTTC. As protein: CATSPGLGSEQFF.